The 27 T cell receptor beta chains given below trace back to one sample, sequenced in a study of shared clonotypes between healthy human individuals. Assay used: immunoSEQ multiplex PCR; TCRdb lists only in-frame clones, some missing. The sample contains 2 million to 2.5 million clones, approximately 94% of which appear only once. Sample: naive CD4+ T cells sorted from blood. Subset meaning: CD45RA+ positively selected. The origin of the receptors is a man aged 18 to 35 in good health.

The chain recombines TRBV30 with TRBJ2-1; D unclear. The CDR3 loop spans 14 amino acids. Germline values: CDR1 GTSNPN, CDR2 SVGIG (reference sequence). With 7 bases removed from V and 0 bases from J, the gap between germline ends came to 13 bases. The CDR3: CASQSLSSYNEQFF. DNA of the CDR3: TGTGCCTCGCAGAGCCTTAGCTCCTACAATGAGCAGTTCTTC.

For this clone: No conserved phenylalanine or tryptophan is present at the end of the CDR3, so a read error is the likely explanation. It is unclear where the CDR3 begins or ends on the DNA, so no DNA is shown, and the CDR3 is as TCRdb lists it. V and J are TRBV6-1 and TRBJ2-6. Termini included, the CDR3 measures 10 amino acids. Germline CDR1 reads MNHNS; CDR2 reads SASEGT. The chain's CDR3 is CASSEVGTPS.

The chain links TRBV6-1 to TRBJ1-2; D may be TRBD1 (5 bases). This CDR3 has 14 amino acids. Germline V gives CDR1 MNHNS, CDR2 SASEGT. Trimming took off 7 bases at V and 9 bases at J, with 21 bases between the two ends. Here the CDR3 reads CASIPGPGSSSYTF. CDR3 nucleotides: TGTGCCAGCATCCCGGGACCTGGGTCTAGTAGCTACACCTTC.

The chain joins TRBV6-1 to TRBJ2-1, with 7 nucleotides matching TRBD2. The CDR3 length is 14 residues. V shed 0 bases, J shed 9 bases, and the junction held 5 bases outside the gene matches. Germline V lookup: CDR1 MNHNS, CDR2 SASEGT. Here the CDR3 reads CASSEAPGLLEQFF. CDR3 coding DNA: TGTGCCAGCAGTGAAGCACCGGGACTACTTGAGCAGTTCTTC.

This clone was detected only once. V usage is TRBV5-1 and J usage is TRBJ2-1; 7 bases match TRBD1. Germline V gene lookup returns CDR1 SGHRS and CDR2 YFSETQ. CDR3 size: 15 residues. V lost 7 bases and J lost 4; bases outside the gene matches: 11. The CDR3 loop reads CASRSTGTDYNEQFF. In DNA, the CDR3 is TGCGCCAGCCGGTCTACCGGGACAGATTACAATGAGCAGTTCTTC.

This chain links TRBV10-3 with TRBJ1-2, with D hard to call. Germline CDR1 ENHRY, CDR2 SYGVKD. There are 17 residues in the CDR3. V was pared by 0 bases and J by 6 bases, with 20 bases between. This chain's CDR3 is CAISESLATISIHGYTF. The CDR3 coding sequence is TGTGCCATCAGTGAGTCGTTAGCGACAATCAGTATTCATGGCTACACCTTC.

CDR3 nucleotide sequence: TGTGCCAGCAGCCCCCCGCTCCGGGACTATGGCTACACCTTC. Translation: CASSPPLRDYGYTF. The rearrangement joins TRBV11-2 to TRBJ1-2; D gene uncertain. V was cut by 5 bases and J by 3 bases, with 13 bases left in between. Germline V gene data show CDR1 as SGHAT and CDR2 as FQNNGV. The CDR3 is 14 amino acids.

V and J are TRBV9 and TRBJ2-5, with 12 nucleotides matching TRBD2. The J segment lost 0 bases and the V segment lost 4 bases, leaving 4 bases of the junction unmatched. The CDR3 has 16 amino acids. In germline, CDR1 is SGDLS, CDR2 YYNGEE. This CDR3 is CASSRRLAGDQETQYF. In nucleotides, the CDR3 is TGTGCCAGCAGCCGGCGACTAGCGGGAGACCAAGAGACCCAGTACTTC.

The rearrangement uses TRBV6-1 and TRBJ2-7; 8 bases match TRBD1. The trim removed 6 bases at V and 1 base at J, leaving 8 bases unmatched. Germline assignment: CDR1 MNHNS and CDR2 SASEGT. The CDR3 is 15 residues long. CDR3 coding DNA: TGTGCCAGCAGCCCAACAGGGGGTTTGTCCTACGAGCAGTACTTC. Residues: CASSPTGGLSYEQYF.

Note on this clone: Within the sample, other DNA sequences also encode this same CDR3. For the CDR3, the DNA is TGCGCCAGCAGCTTGTCTTCGGGGGCCTACGAGCAGTACTTC. Its protein is CASSLSSGAYEQYF. The chain recombines TRBV5-1 with TRBJ2-7; D possibly corresponds to TRBD2 (6 bases). V was shortened by 1 base and J by 2 bases, with 10 bases between the two germline ends. Germline loops: CDR1 SGHRS, CDR2 YFSETQ. The CDR3 extends over 14 amino acids. The whole variable domain, remainder taken from reference TRBV5-1 and TRBJ2-7, is KAGVTQTPRYLIKTRGQQVTLSCSPISGHRSVSWYQQTPGQGLQFLFEYFSETQRNKGNFPGRFSGRQFSNSRSEMNVSTLELGDSALYLCASSLSSGAYEQYFGPGTRLTVT.

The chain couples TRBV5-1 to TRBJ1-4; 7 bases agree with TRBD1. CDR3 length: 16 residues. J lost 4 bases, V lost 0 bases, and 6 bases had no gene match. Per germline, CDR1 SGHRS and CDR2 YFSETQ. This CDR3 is CASSLAKGGFNEKLFF. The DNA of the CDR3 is TGCGCCAGCAGCTTGGCCAAAGGGGGCTTTAATGAAAAACTGTTTTTT.

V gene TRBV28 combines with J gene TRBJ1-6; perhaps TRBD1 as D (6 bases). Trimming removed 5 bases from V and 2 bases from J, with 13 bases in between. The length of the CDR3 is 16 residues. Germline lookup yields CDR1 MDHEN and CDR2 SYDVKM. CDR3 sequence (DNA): TGTGCCAGCAGTACGCCACAGGGCCCCTATAATTCACCCCTCCACTTT. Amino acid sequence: CASSTPQGPYNSPLHF.

DNA of the CDR3: TGTGCCAGCAGCTTAACATCGGACGGCACAGATACGCAGTATTTT. It codes for CASSLTSDGTDTQYF. The gene calls are TRBV7-3 and TRBJ2-3; D uncertain. The CDR3 is 15 amino acids. CDR1 is SGHTA, CDR2 FQGTGA, per germline. Between the trimmed V and J ends, which lost 0 bases and 1 base, there was a span of 8 bases.

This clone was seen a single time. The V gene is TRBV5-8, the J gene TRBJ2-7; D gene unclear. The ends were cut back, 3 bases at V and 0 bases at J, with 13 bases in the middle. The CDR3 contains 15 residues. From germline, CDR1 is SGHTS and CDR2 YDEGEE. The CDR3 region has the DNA TGTGCCAGCAGCTCGGAAGACACCGGCTCCTACGAGCAGTACTTC. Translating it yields CASSSEDTGSYEQYF.

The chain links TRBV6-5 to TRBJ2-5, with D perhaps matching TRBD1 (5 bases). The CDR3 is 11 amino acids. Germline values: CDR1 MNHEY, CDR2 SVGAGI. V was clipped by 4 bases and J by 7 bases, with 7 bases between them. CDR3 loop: CASSSQGTQYF. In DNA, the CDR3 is TGTGCCAGCAGTTCCCAGGGGACCCAGTACTTC.

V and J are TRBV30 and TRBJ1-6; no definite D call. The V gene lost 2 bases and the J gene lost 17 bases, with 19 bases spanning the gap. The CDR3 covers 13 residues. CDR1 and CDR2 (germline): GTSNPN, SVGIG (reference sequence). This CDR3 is CAWSTTLDGEFHF. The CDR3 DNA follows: TGTGCCTGGAGTACGACTCTGGACGGTGAGTTCCACTTT.

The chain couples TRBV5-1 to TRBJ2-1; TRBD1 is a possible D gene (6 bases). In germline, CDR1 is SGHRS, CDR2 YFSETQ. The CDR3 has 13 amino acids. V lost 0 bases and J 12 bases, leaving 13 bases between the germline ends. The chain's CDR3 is CASSLGTVGGQFF. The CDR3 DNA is TGCGCCAGCAGCTTGGGGACAGTAGGAGGGCAGTTCTTC.

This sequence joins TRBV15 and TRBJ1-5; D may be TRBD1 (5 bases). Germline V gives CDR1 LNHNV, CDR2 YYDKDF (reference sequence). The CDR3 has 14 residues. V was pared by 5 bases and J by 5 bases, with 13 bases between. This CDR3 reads CATSRAGRDQPQHF. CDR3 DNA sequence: TGTGCCACCAGCCGCGCAGGGAGGGATCAGCCCCAGCATTTT.

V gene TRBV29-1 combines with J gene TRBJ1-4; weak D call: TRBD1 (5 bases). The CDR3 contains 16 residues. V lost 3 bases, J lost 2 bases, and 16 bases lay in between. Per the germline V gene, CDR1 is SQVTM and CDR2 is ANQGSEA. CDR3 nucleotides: TGCAGCGTTGATGGGGTCAAGGGGTCGACTAATGAAAAACTGTTTTTT. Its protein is CSVDGVKGSTNEKLFF.

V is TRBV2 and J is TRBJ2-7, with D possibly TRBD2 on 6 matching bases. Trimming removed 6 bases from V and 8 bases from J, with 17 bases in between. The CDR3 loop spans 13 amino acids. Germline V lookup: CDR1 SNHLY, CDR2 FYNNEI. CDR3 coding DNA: TGTGCCAGCAGAACTTGGGAGGCACCCCAGCAGTACTTC. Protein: CASRTWEAPQQYF. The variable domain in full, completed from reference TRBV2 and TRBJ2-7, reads EPEVTQTPSHQVTQMGQEVILRCVPISNHLYFYWYRQILGQKVEFLVSFYNNEISEKSEIFDDQFSVERPDGSNFTLKIRSTKLEDSAMYFCASRTWEAPQQYFGPGTRLTVT.

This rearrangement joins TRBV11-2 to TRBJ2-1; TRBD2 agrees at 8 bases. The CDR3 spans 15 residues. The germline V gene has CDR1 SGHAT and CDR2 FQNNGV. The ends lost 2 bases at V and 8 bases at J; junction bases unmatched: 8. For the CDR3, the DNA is TGTGCCAGCAGCTTACGAGCGGGAGAAGTCGATGAGCAGTTCTTC. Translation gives CASSLRAGEVDEQFF.

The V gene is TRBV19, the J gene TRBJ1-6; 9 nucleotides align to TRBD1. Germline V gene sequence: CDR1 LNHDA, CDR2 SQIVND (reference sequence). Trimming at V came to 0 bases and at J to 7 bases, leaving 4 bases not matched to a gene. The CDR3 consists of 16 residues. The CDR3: CASSIDGTGLNSPLHF. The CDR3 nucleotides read TGTGCCAGTAGTATAGATGGGACAGGGCTCAATTCACCCCTCCACTTT.

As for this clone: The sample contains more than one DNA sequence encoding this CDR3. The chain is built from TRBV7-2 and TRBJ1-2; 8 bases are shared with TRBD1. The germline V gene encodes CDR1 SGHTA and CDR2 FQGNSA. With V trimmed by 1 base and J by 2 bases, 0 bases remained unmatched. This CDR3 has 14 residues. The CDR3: CASSLDRGNYGYTF. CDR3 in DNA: TGTGCCAGCAGCTTAGACAGGGGGAACTATGGCTACACCTTC.

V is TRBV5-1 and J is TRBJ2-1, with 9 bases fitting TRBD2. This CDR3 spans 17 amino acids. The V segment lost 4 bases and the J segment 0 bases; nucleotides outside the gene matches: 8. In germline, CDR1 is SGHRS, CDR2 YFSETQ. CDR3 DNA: TGCGCCAGCAGCACGACCGGGACTAGCAACTCCTACAATGAGCAGTTCTTC. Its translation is CASSTTGTSNSYNEQFF.

The CDR3 nucleotides read TGTGCCTGGAGGTTGCAAAATTACAATGAGCAGTTCTTC. Translating it yields CAWRLQNYNEQFF. The chain carries TRBV30 and TRBJ2-1; D not resolved. Trimming took 3 bases from V and 4 from J, leaving 10 bases between them. This CDR3 contains 13 residues. Germline CDR1 is GTSNPN and CDR2 is SVGIG (reference sequence).

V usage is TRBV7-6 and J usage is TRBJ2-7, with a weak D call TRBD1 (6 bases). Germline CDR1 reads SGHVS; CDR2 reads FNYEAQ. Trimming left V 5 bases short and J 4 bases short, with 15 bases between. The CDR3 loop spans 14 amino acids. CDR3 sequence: CASSRDPTGYEQYF. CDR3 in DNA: TGTGCCAGCAGCCGAGACCCCACAGGGTACGAGCAGTACTTC.

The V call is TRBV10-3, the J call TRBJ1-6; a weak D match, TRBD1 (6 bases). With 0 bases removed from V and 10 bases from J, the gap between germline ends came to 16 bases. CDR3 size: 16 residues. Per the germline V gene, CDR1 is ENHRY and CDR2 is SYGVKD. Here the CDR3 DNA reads TGTGCCATCAGTGAGTCGGAGGGGGGCAAGAGATCACCCCTCCACTTT. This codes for CAISESEGGKRSPLHF.